This T cell receptor (beta chain) was documented in a study of cytomegalovirus exposure and HLA in healthy donors. Notes on the study in general: An analysis was carried out later, and it reportedly showed fewer N-insertions in an Asian-associated ancestry cluster than the approximately 700-donor mean. An assumption of roughly uniform sequencing depth across donors underlay the presence/absence analyses.

Primers for the PCR totalled 60 Vbeta and 13 Jbeta. The method was immunoSEQ multiplex PCR; TCRdb's version includes in-frame clones alone and lacks a portion of them. This repertoire includes tens of thousands of clones. As regards this clone: What it binds is unknown.

The CDR3 has 15 residues. V lost 5 bases to trimming and J lost 4 bases; unmatched junction nucleotides: 10. Per germline, CDR1 MNHEY and CDR2 SVGAGI. The receptor was derived from a female donor in good health and CMV-seropositive. The source material was PBMCs. This rearrangement joins TRBV6-5 to TRBJ1-2; 7 bases match TRBD1. CDR3 bases: TGTGCCAGCAGTACCTCGACAGGGTTGGTCTATGGCTACACCTTC. Residues: CASSTSTGLVYGYTF.